This TCR beta chain was found in a study of blood T cell repertoires in COVID-19. The protocol was immunoSEQ multiplex PCR, while the TCRdb copy is restricted to in-frame clones and leaves out a portion. The sample shows approximately 250,000 clones, 85% to 90% of them seen only once. Which cohort a participant joined came from the clinical history participants gave. The V and J ends lost 1 base and 6 bases respectively, with 10 bases between them. CDR1 is SGHNT, CDR2 YYREEE, per germline (reference sequence). This CDR3 spans 13 amino acids. The sequence was collected from a woman in her 30s with acute COVID-19. This chain uses TRBV5-4 with TRBJ1-2, with D possibly being TRBD1 (5 bases). Sequenced sample: PBMCs or T cells enriched from blood (not recorded which). CDR3 sequence reads: CASSLKGSDGYTF. CDR3 nucleotides: TGTGCCAGCAGCTTGAAGGGGTCGGATGGCTACACCTTC.